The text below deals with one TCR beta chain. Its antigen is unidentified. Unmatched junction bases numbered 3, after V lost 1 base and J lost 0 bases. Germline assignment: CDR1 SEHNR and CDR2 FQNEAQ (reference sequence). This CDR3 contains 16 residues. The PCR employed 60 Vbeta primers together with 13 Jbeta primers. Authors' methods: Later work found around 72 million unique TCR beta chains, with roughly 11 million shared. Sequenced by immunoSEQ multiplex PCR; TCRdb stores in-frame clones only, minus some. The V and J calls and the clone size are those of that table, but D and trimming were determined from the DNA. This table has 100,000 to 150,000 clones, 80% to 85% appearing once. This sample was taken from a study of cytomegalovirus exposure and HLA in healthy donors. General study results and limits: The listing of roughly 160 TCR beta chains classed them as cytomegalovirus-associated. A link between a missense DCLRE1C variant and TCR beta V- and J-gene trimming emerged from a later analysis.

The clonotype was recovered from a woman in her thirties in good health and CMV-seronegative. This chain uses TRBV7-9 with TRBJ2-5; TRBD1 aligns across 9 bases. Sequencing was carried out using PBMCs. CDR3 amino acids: CASSLGQGVDQETQYF. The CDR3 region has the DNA TGTGCCAGCAGCTTAGGACAGGGGGTGGACCAAGAGACCCAGTACTTC.